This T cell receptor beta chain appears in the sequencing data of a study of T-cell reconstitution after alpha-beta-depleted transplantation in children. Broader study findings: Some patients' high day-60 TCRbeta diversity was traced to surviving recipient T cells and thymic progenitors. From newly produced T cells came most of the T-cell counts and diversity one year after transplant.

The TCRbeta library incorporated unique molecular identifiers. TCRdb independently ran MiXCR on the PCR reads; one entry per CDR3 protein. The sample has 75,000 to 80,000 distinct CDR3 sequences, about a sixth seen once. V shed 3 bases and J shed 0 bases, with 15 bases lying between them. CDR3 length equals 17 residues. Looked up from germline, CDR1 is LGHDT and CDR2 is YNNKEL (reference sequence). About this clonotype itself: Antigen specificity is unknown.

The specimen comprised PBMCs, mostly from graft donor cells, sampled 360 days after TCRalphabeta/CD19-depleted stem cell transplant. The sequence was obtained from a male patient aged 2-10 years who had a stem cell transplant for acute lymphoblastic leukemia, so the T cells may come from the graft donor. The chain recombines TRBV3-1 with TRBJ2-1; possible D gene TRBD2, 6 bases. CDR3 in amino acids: CASSHLSGPSSYNEQFF. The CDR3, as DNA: TGTGCCAGCAGCCACCTAAGCGGGCCTAGCTCCTACAATGAGCAGTTCTTC.